This TCR beta chain was retrieved from a study of CD8 T cells in ankylosing spondylitis (dated by TCRdb to the late 2010s). For the wider study: The study set out to find disease-linked TCR variants by profiling T cell receptor beta repertoires in ankylosing spondylitis patients and healthy donors. The whole study cohort included 85 to 120 healthy donors and roughly 24 ankylosing spondylitis patients. Peripheral blood samples were taken, and synovial fluid was additionally collected from ankylosing spondylitis patients. General conclusions and limits of the study: Blood from ankylosing spondylitis patients appeared to be characterized by a TCR beta motif made up of under ten highly homologous amino acid variants. Some TCR beta motif variants had previously been reported in synovial fluid and blood of reactive arthritis patients, which suggested common disease-initiation mechanisms. The disease-linked clones were reported to be significantly enriched in matched synovial fluid samples from ankylosing spondylitis patients. In peripheral blood, the disease-linked clones were found at relatively low frequencies and had a CD8+ phenotype.

The data were produced on an Illumina HiSeq 2500. TCR beta libraries were prepared by quantitative 5'-RACE with molecular barcodes. Under the source paper's analysis protocol: A new computational method based on a probabilistic model of VDJ rearrangement was used to identify disease-linked TCR variants. TCRdb itself trimmed the public reads at Q25 with fastp, ran MiXCR and retained productive beta chains. One record per CDR3 amino acid sequence lists the most common genes and DNA. These V and J calls rely on TCRdb rather than the paper's analysis. The sample yields 500,000 to 650,000 distinct CDR3 sequences; over 4% were counted once. The top ten clonotypes cover roughly 3.5% of the sample. Per the germline V gene (reference sequence), DFQATT is the CDR1 and SNEGSKA is the CDR2. Measured from the cysteine to the phenylalanine, the CDR3 is 14 residues long. CDR3 DNA only is kept here, 42 bases in frame from base 1. V has 4 bases trimmed and J has 4 bases trimmed; junction bases matching no gene number 4.

This clonotype was seen ten or more times. Its antigen specificity is not known. Base qualities are not recorded, but no much larger clone differs from it by a single base. Sequencing used blood, either unsorted or a sorted T cell fraction (not recorded which). The chain is assembled from TRBV20-1 and TRBJ2-5; the junction holds 12 bases that match TRBD2. The origin of this receptor is a male donor with ankylosing spondylitis. The sequence in DNA is TGCAGTGCTAAGACTAGCGGGGGCGTAGAGACCCAGTACTTC. Its coded protein is CSAKTSGGVETQYF.